This TCR beta chain was recovered during a study of CD8+ T cells in alopecia areata. Study-wide results and caveats: A great number of expanded lesional clones endured in scalp and blood during tofacitinib.

Reverse transcription of extracted RNA yielded cDNA, which provided the sequencing template. The assay was immunoSEQ multiplex PCR, and TCRdb's table has in-frame clones only and misses some. The data hold fewer than 250,000 clones, with less than 45% observed a single time. Trimming took off 7 bases at V and 0 bases at J, with 12 bases between the two ends. The CDR3 contains 14 residues. The V gene's germline CDR1 is MNHNS and CDR2 SASEGT. Treatment in this sample: oral pan-JAK inhibitor, 5-10 mg twice daily. It was from alopecia areata patients that lesional scalp punch biopsies and peripheral blood were collected. Turning to this clone: What it recognizes is unknown.

The rearrangement links TRBV6-1 to TRBJ1-1, with TRBD1 as a possible D gene (6 bases). The sample was CD4+ T cells sorted from blood, taken at approximately week 37, from a patient treated with tofacitinib. The receptor comes from a human donor with alopecia areata. The CDR3 is CASTGQPVNTEAFF. CDR3 bases: TGTGCCAGCACGGGACAACCTGTGAACACTGAAGCTTTCTTT.